The 18 T cell receptor beta chains below come from one sample, sequenced in a study of blood T cell repertoires in COVID-19. The data were produced by immunoSEQ multiplex PCR, yet TCRdb's version contains in-frame clones alone and is incomplete. The sample yields about 380,000 clones, roughly 90% seen once. Sequencing used peripheral blood. The receptors come from a man aged 18 to 30 with active or convalescent COVID-19.

This chain links TRBV28 with TRBJ2-5, with a possible D match to TRBD1 (5 bases). The CDR3 is made up of 15 amino acids. With 1 base removed from V and 5 bases from J, the gap between germline ends came to 14 bases. CDR1 is MDHEN and CDR2 is SYDVKM in the germline V gene. The chain's CDR3 is CASSLFAGIKETQYF. The CDR3 coding sequence is TGTGCCAGCAGTTTATTCGCAGGGATCAAGGAGACCCAGTACTTC.

The V call is TRBV4-1, the J call TRBJ1-6; D call uncertain. Germline loops: CDR1 MGHRA, CDR2 YSYEKL. The CDR3 length is 16 residues. With 4 bases removed from V and 2 bases from J, the gap between germline ends came to 12 bases. CDR3 nucleotide sequence: TGCGCCAGCAGCCTGTCCGGGGAGCCCTATAATTCACCCCTCCACTTT. It translates to CASSLSGEPYNSPLHF.

The chain combines TRBV5-1 with TRBJ1-1; weak D call: TRBD1 (6 bases). This CDR3 contains 13 residues. The V end lost 4 bases, the J end lost 1 base, and 8 bases lay between the germline ends. Germline lookup yields CDR1 SGHRS and CDR2 YFSETQ. CDR3: CASSADRNTEAFF. Written as DNA, the CDR3 is TGCGCCAGCAGCGCGGACAGGAACACTGAAGCTTTCTTT.

This chain's CDR3 is CASSEGTGSTEAFF. CDR3 in DNA: TGTGCCAGCAGCGAGGGGACAGGGTCAACTGAAGCTTTCTTT. The gene calls are TRBV9 and TRBJ1-1; 9 nucleotides match TRBD1. CDR1 and CDR2 (germline): SGDLS, YYNGEE. V gave up 3 bases and J gave up 5 bases; unmatched junction bases: 5. This CDR3 is 14 amino acids long.

The genes are TRBV6-6 and TRBJ1-1; no reliable D call. Germline values: CDR1 MNHNY, CDR2 SVGAGI (reference sequence). The CDR3 loop spans 13 amino acids. CDR3 DNA sequence: TGTGCAGGATCCCCTAAGGGAGGCACTGAAGCTTTCTTT. This gives the protein CAGSPKGGTEAFF.

J is TRBJ2-1 and V is TRBV30; 8 bases agree with TRBD2. The CDR3 spans 14 residues. The V gene end was trimmed by 3 bases and the J gene end by 6 bases; junction bases not matched to a gene: 7. Germline values: CDR1 GTSNPN, CDR2 SVGIG (reference sequence). The CDR3 DNA is TGTGCCTGGAGGTCGGGAGGGTCTTTCAATGAGCAGTTCTTC. Protein sequence: CAWRSGGSFNEQFF.

The V and J genes are TRBV7-9 and TRBJ2-7, with 10 bases lining up with TRBD2. With 1 base clipped from V and 0 bases from J, the junction kept 6 bases outside the gene matches. Looked up from germline, CDR1 is SEHNR and CDR2 is FQNEAQ (reference sequence). The CDR3 spans 17 residues. CDR3: CASSLELAGSSSYEQYF. CDR3 nucleotides: TGTGCCAGCAGCTTAGAACTAGCGGGGAGTAGCTCCTACGAGCAGTACTTC.

The chain recombines TRBV7-6 with TRBJ2-7; 8 bases are shared with TRBD2. CDR3 size: 17 residues. CDR1 and CDR2 from the germline V gene are SGHVS and FNYEAQ. V trimming: 3 bases; J trimming: 0 bases; junction bases outside the gene matches: 10. CDR3 sequence (DNA): TGTGCCAGCAGCTTGGAAAAATTCGGGACTAGCTCCTACGAGCAGTACTTC. Its protein is CASSLEKFGTSSYEQYF.

The chain uses TRBV24-1 and TRBJ2-5; perhaps TRBD2 as D (7 bases). Trimming removed 6 bases from V and 7 bases from J, with 29 bases in between. Germline V gene sequence: CDR1 KGHDR, CDR2 SFDVKD. The CDR3 covers 18 residues. The CDR3 here is CATSPRWGGGTERGTQYF. In nucleotides, the CDR3 is TGTGCCACCAGTCCCCGGTGGGGCGGGGGCACCGAGCGGGGGACCCAGTACTTC.

This sequence joins TRBV5-4 and TRBJ2-7; 10 bases are a match to TRBD2. Germline V lookup: CDR1 SGHNT, CDR2 YYREEE (reference sequence). V gave up 2 bases and J gave up 7 bases; unmatched junction bases: 9. This CDR3 comprises 15 residues. As DNA, the CDR3 is TGTGCCAGCAGCTTTGTCACTAGCGGGACGGGAGAGCAGTACTTC. The encoded protein is CASSFVTSGTGEQYF.

V usage is TRBV28 and J usage is TRBJ1-1, with TRBD1 matching over 12 bases. Per germline, CDR1 MDHEN and CDR2 SYDVKM. Germline trimming cut 5 bases from V and 3 bases from J; bases unmatched to any gene: 4. There are 15 residues in the CDR3. The CDR3 protein is CASSRDRGPDTEAFF. The CDR3 nucleotides read TGTGCCAGCAGTCGGGACAGGGGGCCGGACACTGAAGCTTTCTTT. Filled out from reference TRBV28 and TRBJ1-1, the complete variable domain reads DVKVTQSSRYLVKRTGEKVFLECVQDMDHENMFWYRQDPGLGLRLIYFSYDVKMKEKGDIPEGYSVSREKKERFSLILESASTNQTSMYLCASSRDRGPDTEAFFGQGTRLTVV.

This clone has a single count. The CDR3 DNA reads as TGTGCCAGCAGCCCCTGGACAGGGGAGAGTCGTGGCTACACCTTC. It codes for CASSPWTGESRGYTF. The rearrangement links TRBV7-6 to TRBJ1-2, with 9 bases aligning to TRBD1. Germline CDR1 is SGHVS and CDR2 is FNYEAQ. The CDR3 has 15 amino acids. J was trimmed by 7 bases and V by 5 bases; bases with no gene match: 11. Combining the CDR3 with reference TRBV7-6 and TRBJ1-2 gives the whole variable domain GAGVSQSPRYKVTKRGQDVALRCDPISGHVSLYWYRQALGQGPEFLTYFNYEAQQDKSGLPNDRFSAERPEGSISTLTIQRTEQRDSAMYRCASSPWTGESRGYTFGSGTRLTVV.

The chain carries TRBV6-5 and TRBJ2-1; 8 nucleotides align to TRBD2. V shed 8 bases and J 4 bases; nucleotides not matched to a gene: 7. The CDR3 totals 14 residues. CDR1 and CDR2 (germline): MNHEY, SVGAGI. CDR3 nucleotide sequence: TGTGCCAGCGGAATCCGGGAGGGATACAATGAGCAGTTCTTC. It specifies CASGIREGYNEQFF.

This sequence joins TRBV6-5 and TRBJ2-1, with D maybe TRBD2 (6 bases). This CDR3 is built from 13 residues. The germline CDR1 and CDR2 sequences are MNHEY and SVGAGI. The V and J ends lost 2 bases and 9 bases respectively, with 11 bases between them. CDR3 in amino acids: CASSYGLAIEQFF. CDR3 DNA sequence: TGTGCCAGCAGTTACGGGCTAGCGATTGAGCAGTTCTTC.

The chain uses TRBV24-1 and TRBJ1-2; 9 positions agree with TRBD1. Trimming at V came to 6 bases and at J to 5 bases, leaving 6 bases not matched to a gene. Germline CDR1 and CDR2: KGHDR and SFDVKD. CDR3 length: 14 residues. CDR3 in amino acids: CATSPQGAHYGYTF. Here the CDR3 DNA reads TGTGCCACCAGTCCACAGGGGGCACATTATGGCTACACCTTC.

The V gene is TRBV9, the J gene TRBJ1-2; TRBD1 is a possible D gene (5 bases). Trimming cost V 3 bases and J 8 bases, with 17 bases left between them. The CDR3 loop spans 14 amino acids. The germline V gene has CDR1 SGDLS and CDR2 YYNGEE. CDR3 DNA sequence: TGTGCCAGCAGCGCGTTGGCTCCGGGGGTGGGCTACACCTTC. Translated: CASSALAPGVGYTF.

This chain uses TRBV21-1 with TRBJ2-3; the D segment call TRBD1 is taken from the table without a DNA check. TRBV21-1 constitutes a pseudogene. This CDR3 has 19 residues. CDR3 residues: CASSKPRDRDEESTDTQYF. DNA for the CDR3: TGTGCCAGCAGCAAACCACGGGACAGGGATGAAGAAAGCACAGATACGCAGTATTTT.

V usage is TRBV11-2 and J usage is TRBJ1-5; tentatively, D is TRBD1 (6 bases). Germline loops: CDR1 SGHAT, CDR2 FQNNGV. V lost 5 bases and J lost 3, with 8 bases in between. This CDR3 spans 13 amino acids. CDR3: CASSGQYNQPQHF. CDR3 sequence (DNA): TGTGCCAGCAGCGGACAGTACAATCAGCCCCAGCATTTT.